This entry lists 9 T cell receptor beta chains sequenced from one sample in a study of patients and donors after allogeneic stem cell transplantation. TCRdb re-analysed the RT-PCR reads in MiXCR, keeping a single row per CDR3 protein. Of about 1,400 distinct CDR3 sequences listed, 27% are singletons. The material sequenced was blood, either unsorted or a sorted T cell fraction (not recorded which). Receptors originate from a human donor who was either an allogeneic HSCT recipient or a stem cell or donor lymphocyte infusion donor (not recorded which). It is not recorded whose cells these are; they may come from a transplant donor.

This clonotype was detected only a few times. This sequence joins TRBV7-8 and TRBJ2-3; D unresolved. With 5 bases removed from V and 2 bases from J, the gap between germline ends came to 17 bases. The CDR3 extends over 16 amino acids. Per germline, CDR1 SGHVS and CDR2 FQNEAQ. CDR3 nucleotides: TGTGCCAGCAGCCAAGAGAGCTATAGGAACACAGATACGCAGTATTTT. It codes for CASSQESYRNTDTQYF.

The rearrangement uses TRBV11-3 and TRBJ2-1; 10 bases map to TRBD2. Germline loops: CDR1 SGHNT, CDR2 YENEEA. After removal of 5 bases from V and 3 bases from J, the junction contained 4 bases not matched to a gene. The CDR3 runs to 15 residues. Here the CDR3 DNA reads TGTGCCAGCAGCCCACGGACTAGCGGCTACAATGAGCAGTTCTTC. The encoded protein is CASSPRTSGYNEQFF.

This sequence joins TRBV6-2 or TRBV6-3 and TRBJ2-3; 7 bases are shared with TRBD2. Trimming took 7 bases from V and 6 from J; bases not matched to a gene: 10. Germline CDR1 MNHEY, CDR2 SVGEGT. This CDR3 has 14 residues. In nucleotides, the CDR3 is TGTGCCAGCAAGTTGCGGGGGACTCGGGATACGCAGTATTTT. Protein sequence: CASKLRGTRDTQYF.

The chain combines TRBV19 with TRBJ2-4; 7 bases agree with TRBD1. J gave up 2 bases and V 9 bases, and 4 bases lay outside the gene matches. CDR1 and CDR2 (germline): LNHDA, SQIVND (reference sequence). The length of the CDR3 is 13 residues. CDR3 in amino acids: CASRQGPKNIQYF. The CDR3 bases are TGTGCCAGCAGACAGGGTCCCAAAAACATTCAGTACTTC.

In its sample, this clonotype was seen a few times. The gene calls are TRBV9 and TRBJ2-4; possible D gene TRBD2, 6 bases. The germline CDR1 and CDR2 sequences are SGDLS and YYNGEE. The CDR3 is made up of 15 amino acids. Trimming shortened V by 3 bases and J by 2 bases, and 12 bases separated the two germline ends. The CDR3 coding sequence is TGTGCCAGCAGCGAGGGAGGCGGGACCAAAAACATTCAGTACTTC. Its protein product is CASSEGGGTKNIQYF.

By share, this clonotype ranks as large. J is TRBJ2-3 and V is TRBV2; 11 bases fit TRBD1. This CDR3 is built from 15 residues. Per germline, CDR1 SNHLY and CDR2 FYNNEI. Trimming at V came to 6 bases and at J to 4 bases, leaving 6 bases not matched to a gene. CDR3 sequence reads: CASRSGTGGADTQYF. The CDR3, as DNA: TGTGCCAGCAGGTCCGGGACAGGGGGTGCAGATACGCAGTATTTT.

The chain couples TRBV20-1 to TRBJ2-7, with D perhaps TRBD1 (5 bases). CDR1 is DFQATT and CDR2 is SNEGSKA in the germline V gene (reference sequence). This CDR3 is built from 12 residues. V dropped 6 bases and J dropped 6 bases, with 15 bases sitting between them. CDR3 region: CSAETVGGEQYF. DNA for the CDR3: TGCAGTGCAGAGACAGTCGGCGGCGAGCAGTACTTC.

By sample share, this clonotype is medium-sized (0.01 to 0.1%). As DNA, the CDR3 is TGTGCCAGCAGTCATCCGAACACCGGGGAGCTGTTTTTT. It encodes CASSHPNTGELFF. V and J are TRBV5-5 and TRBJ2-2, with unresolved D. The germline CDR1 and CDR2 sequences are SGHKS and YYEKEE (reference sequence). The CDR3 covers 13 residues. V dropped 5 bases and J dropped 0 bases, with 5 bases sitting between them.

The genes are TRBV7-2 and TRBJ2-3, with 10 positions matching TRBD2. Losses at the gene ends were 5 bases for V and 4 bases for J; bases not matched to a gene: 9. This CDR3 spans 16 amino acids. Germline V gene lookup returns CDR1 SGHTA and CDR2 FQGNSA. The CDR3, as DNA: TGTGCCAGCAGCCCAAGCGGGAGGGCCTTCGCAGATACGCAGTATTTT. It codes for CASSPSGRAFADTQYF.